Listed here are 28 T cell receptor beta chains from one sample, sequenced in a study of T cell responses to AZD1222 COVID-19 vaccine. Generated by immunoSEQ multiplex PCR, the TCRdb table keeps only in-frame clones and is missing some. The sample has about 130,000 clones; 90% are singletons. The sample consisted of peripheral blood, taken on day 0 of MenACWY control vaccination. The receptors derive from an adult in good health.

The gene calls are TRBV4-1 and TRBJ2-5; D possibly corresponds to TRBD1 (5 bases). This CDR3 is 13 amino acids long. CDR1 is MGHRA, CDR2 YSYEKL, per germline. V was pared by 1 base and J by 2 bases, with 5 bases between. The CDR3 here is CASSQGQQETQYF. The CDR3 DNA reads TGCGCCAGCAGCCAAGGACAGCAAGAGACCCAGTACTTC.

The rearrangement uses TRBV11-2 and TRBJ2-7; 8 nucleotides line up with TRBD2. CDR1 and CDR2 (germline): SGHAT, FQNNGV. The CDR3 runs 15 residues. J gave up 3 bases and V 6 bases, and 10 bases lay outside the gene matches. The CDR3 DNA follows: TGTGCCAGCAGTGAGGGACTAGACCAACTCTACGAGCAGTACTTC. Protein: CASSEGLDQLYEQYF.

The rearrangement links TRBV6-1 to TRBJ1-5, with D uncertain. Trimming took 1 base from V and 0 from J, leaving 10 bases between them. This CDR3 has 16 amino acids. Germline CDR1 reads MNHNS; CDR2 reads SASEGT. The CDR3 DNA sequence: TGTGCCAGCAGTGAAGGGCCAGTCAATAGCAATCAGCCCCAGCATTTT. Translated: CASSEGPVNSNQPQHF.

The rearrangement joins TRBV29-1 to TRBJ1-2; D uncertain. Germline CDR1 reads SQVTM; CDR2 reads ANQGSEA. The CDR3 consists of 12 residues. V gave up 4 bases and J gave up 1 base, with 7 bases separating them. The CDR3 loop is CSVVGGNYGYTF. CDR3 DNA: TGCAGCGTTGTGGGAGGTAACTATGGCTACACCTTC.

The rearrangement joins TRBV19 to TRBJ1-1; TRBD1 matches at 7 bases. Germline V gene data show CDR1 as LNHDA and CDR2 as SQIVND (reference sequence). J was trimmed by 5 bases and V by 10 bases; bases with no gene match: 10. The length of the CDR3 is 13 residues. The CDR3 loop reads CATQEGGRTEAFF. The CDR3 DNA reads TGTGCCACGCAGGAAGGGGGCCGGACTGAAGCTTTCTTT.

The rearrangement links TRBV7-2 to TRBJ1-5; D remains ambiguous. CDR1 is SGHTA, CDR2 FQGNSA, per germline. V lost 1 base to trimming and J lost 5 bases, with 3 bases between them. The CDR3 has 12 amino acids. In DNA, the CDR3 is TGTGCCAGCAGCTTAGACGATCAGCCCCAGCATTTT. This translates into CASSLDDQPQHF.

This clone was observed a single time. The rearrangement links TRBV5-1 to TRBJ2-3; no clear D gene. The germline V and J ends were trimmed by 4 bases and 2 bases, with 11 bases remaining between them. The germline CDR1 and CDR2 sequences are SGHRS and YFSETQ. This CDR3 comprises 14 residues. The CDR3 bases are TGCGCCAGCAGCGTGGCCAGAGACACAGATACGCAGTATTTT. Protein sequence: CASSVARDTDTQYF.

This chain uses TRBV6-2 or TRBV6-3 with TRBJ1-1; 9 nucleotides match TRBD1. Unmatched junction bases numbered 7, after V lost 2 bases and J lost 6 bases. The CDR3 runs 15 residues. CDR1 is MNHEY and CDR2 is SVGEGT in the germline V gene. The DNA of the CDR3 is TGTGCCAGCAGTTACGCCGGGACAGGGAGGCCTGAAGCTTTCTTT. This gives the protein CASSYAGTGRPEAFF.

The CDR3 DNA reads TGCGCCAGCAGCTTGGACAGGGGGGCGATGCTAGAGCAGTTCTTC. It translates to CASSLDRGAMLEQFF. The chain combines TRBV5-1 with TRBJ2-1; TRBD1 matches 8 bases. Unmatched junction bases numbered 9, after V lost 0 bases and J lost 10 bases. Germline assignment: CDR1 SGHRS and CDR2 YFSETQ. There are 15 residues in the CDR3.

The rearrangement uses TRBV7-2 and TRBJ2-2; D is unclear. Germline V gene lookup returns CDR1 SGHTA and CDR2 FQGNSA. The V and J ends lost 2 bases and 5 bases respectively, with 0 bases between them. The length of the CDR3 is 11 residues. CDR3 sequence reads: CASSLTGELFF. CDR3 in DNA: TGTGCCAGCAGCTTAACCGGGGAGCTGTTTTTT.

V and J are TRBV4-2 and TRBJ1-6; 7 bases align to TRBD1. J gave up 4 bases and V 6 bases, and 6 bases lay outside the gene matches. The CDR3 consists of 15 residues. Germline V lookup: CDR1 LGHNA, CDR2 YNFKEQ. As DNA, the CDR3 is TGTGCCAGCAGTCAACAGGGACAGTATAATTCACCCCTCCACTTT. Protein product: CASSQQGQYNSPLHF.

The chain employs TRBV5-4 and TRBJ2-2, with unresolved D. Trimming cost V 1 base and J 5 bases, with 6 bases left between them. Germline V gene data show CDR1 as SGHNT and CDR2 as YYREEE (reference sequence). The CDR3 runs to 13 residues. CDR3: CASSLRETGELFF. The CDR3 nucleotides are TGTGCCAGCAGCTTGAGGGAAACCGGGGAGCTGTTTTTT.

The count of this clone is one. The chain is built from TRBV7-2 and TRBJ1-2; the match to TRBD1 covers 8 bases. Germline V lookup: CDR1 SGHTA, CDR2 FQGNSA. Unmatched junction bases numbered 9, after V lost 5 bases and J lost 1 base. The CDR3 consists of 16 residues. CDR3 in amino acids: CASSAKGQGGNYGYTF. In DNA, the CDR3 is TGTGCCAGCAGCGCAAAAGGACAGGGAGGTAACTATGGCTACACCTTC.

This clone was recorded once. The rearrangement uses TRBV27 and TRBJ1-3; a possible D gene is TRBD1 (6 bases). In germline, CDR1 is MNHEY, CDR2 SMNVEV (reference sequence). Trimming pared 8 bases from V and 1 base from J, leaving 9 bases between. The CDR3 length is 13 residues. The CDR3 sequence: CASPDRSGNTIYF. CDR3 sequence (DNA): TGTGCCAGCCCCGACAGGTCTGGAAACACCATATATTTT.

The V call is TRBV5-5, the J call TRBJ2-3, with TRBD2 identical over 10 bases. CDR1 SGHKS and CDR2 YYEKEE come from the germline V gene (reference sequence). The CDR3 sequence is 15 residues long. With 4 bases clipped from V and 1 base from J, the junction kept 3 bases outside the gene matches. CDR3 DNA sequence: TGTGCCAGCAGCCACCTAGCGGGAGGCACAGATACGCAGTATTTT. Its translation is CASSHLAGGTDTQYF.

The chain links TRBV20-1 to TRBJ2-3; D is possibly TRBD2 (6 bases). The CDR3 loop spans 14 amino acids. V was clipped by 3 bases and J by 3 bases, with 13 bases between them. Per germline, CDR1 DFQATT and CDR2 SNEGSKA (reference sequence). CDR3 amino acids: CSASVPGGTDTQYF. The CDR3 DNA is TGCAGTGCTAGTGTACCCGGGGGTACAGATACGCAGTATTTT.

V gene TRBV7-6 combines with J gene TRBJ2-3; no reliable D call. CDR1 is SGHVS and CDR2 is FNYEAQ in the germline V gene. V gave up 6 bases and J gave up 0 bases, with 13 bases separating them. The CDR3 covers 15 residues. CDR3 region: CASRLTPSSTDTQYF. The CDR3 DNA reads as TGTGCCAGCAGGTTAACGCCATCTAGCACAGATACGCAGTATTTT. Full variable domain (outside the CDR3, taken from reference TRBV7-6 and TRBJ2-3): GAGVSQSPRYKVTKRGQDVALRCDPISGHVSLYWYRQALGQGPEFLTYFNYEAQQDKSGLPNDRFSAERPEGSISTLTIQRTEQRDSAMYRCASRLTPSSTDTQYFGPGTRLTVL.

V is TRBV7-8 and J is TRBJ1-2, with D perhaps TRBD1 (5 bases). V was cut by 5 bases and J by 5 bases, with 15 bases left in between. Germline loops: CDR1 SGHVS, CDR2 FQNEAQ. This CDR3 region has 14 residues. CDR3 loop: CASSTGTSNYGYTF. The DNA for the CDR3 is TGTGCCAGCAGCACCGGGACTTCCAATTATGGCTACACCTTC.

The chain links TRBV7-9 to TRBJ2-7, with D unresolved. V lost 3 bases and J 0 bases, leaving 6 bases between the germline ends. This CDR3 has 13 amino acids. Germline V gene sequence: CDR1 SEHNR, CDR2 FQNEAQ (reference sequence). CDR3 amino acids: CASSLPLSYEQYV. The CDR3 nucleotides are TGTGCCAGCAGCTTGCCCCTCTCCTACGAGCAGTACGTC.

The chain links TRBV9 to TRBJ2-3; 12 bases align to TRBD2. The trim removed 2 bases at V and 2 bases at J, leaving 6 bases unmatched. Germline V gene sequence: CDR1 SGDLS, CDR2 YYNGEE. The CDR3 length is 17 residues. CDR3 DNA sequence: TGTGCCAGCAGCGTGGGAGGACTAGCGGGATCCACAGATACGCAGTATTTT. Its translation is CASSVGGLAGSTDTQYF.

This chain links TRBV11-2 with TRBJ2-5; D is unclear. V gave up 5 bases and J gave up 9 bases, with 13 bases separating them. The germline gives CDR1 SGHAT, CDR2 FQNNGV. This CDR3 region has 12 residues. The CDR3 is CASSPDEVSQYF. The CDR3 DNA reads TGTGCCAGCAGCCCCGATGAGGTGTCCCAGTACTTC.

This chain uses TRBV4-3 with TRBJ2-2; the D gene is possibly TRBD1 (6 bases). CDR1 and CDR2 (germline): LGHNA, YSLEER. The CDR3 length is 16 residues. V dropped 0 bases and J dropped 6 bases, with 14 bases sitting between them. The CDR3 spells CASSQDNYRDAGELFF. Here the CDR3 DNA reads TGCGCCAGCAGCCAAGATAACTACAGGGATGCCGGGGAGCTGTTTTTT.

This chain connects TRBV24-1 to TRBJ2-3, with TRBD1 as a possible D gene (5 bases). The CDR3 is 15 amino acids. The ends were cut back, 0 bases at V and 4 bases at J, with 10 bases in the middle. The V gene's germline CDR1 is KGHDR and CDR2 SFDVKD. CDR3 sequence: CATSDLPGLADTQYF. The CDR3 DNA follows: TGTGCCACCAGTGATTTGCCAGGGTTGGCAGATACGCAGTATTTT.

This chain joins TRBV10-3 and TRBJ1-2; D possibly corresponds to TRBD1 (5 bases). There are 12 residues in the CDR3. Per the germline V gene, CDR1 is ENHRY and CDR2 is SYGVKD. V lost 2 bases and J lost 6, with 7 bases in between. CDR3: CAISEDRDGYTF. The CDR3, as DNA: TGTGCCATCAGTGAGGACAGAGATGGCTACACCTTC.

The chain employs TRBV7-6 and TRBJ2-7, with 10 bases matching TRBD1. The CDR3 sequence is 14 residues long. The V gene end was trimmed by 4 bases and the J gene end by 6 bases; junction bases not matched to a gene: 6. The germline gives CDR1 SGHVS, CDR2 FNYEAQ. CDR3 sequence: CASSWDRGRPEQYF. The CDR3 bases are TGTGCCAGCAGCTGGGACAGGGGTCGACCCGAGCAGTACTTC. Combining the CDR3 with reference TRBV7-6 and TRBJ2-7 gives the whole variable domain GAGVSQSPRYKVTKRGQDVALRCDPISGHVSLYWYRQALGQGPEFLTYFNYEAQQDKSGLPNDRFSAERPEGSISTLTIQRTEQRDSAMYRCASSWDRGRPEQYFGPGTRLTVT.

This clone was detected only a few times. The V call is TRBV5-1, the J call TRBJ2-7; TRBD1 matches 8 bases. CDR3 length: 15 residues. CDR1 and CDR2 (germline): SGHRS, YFSETQ. V lost 0 bases to trimming and J lost 2 bases; unmatched junction nucleotides: 4. DNA for the CDR3: TGCGCCAGCAGCTTGGAGCCGACAGGGGCCTACGAGCAGTACGTC. This codes for CASSLEPTGAYEQYV.

The V gene is TRBV5-4, the J gene TRBJ1-4; D is ambiguous. The CDR3 totals 13 residues. Deletions cut 0 bases from V and 10 bases from J, with 10 bases between. The germline V gene has CDR1 SGHNT and CDR2 YYREEE (reference sequence). CDR3: CASSLGEAGKLFF. In DNA, the CDR3 is TGTGCCAGCAGCTTGGGTGAGGCCGGAAAACTGTTTTTT. The variable domain in full, completed from reference TRBV5-4 and TRBJ1-4, reads ETGVTQSPTHLIKTRGQQVTLRCSSQSGHNTVSWYQQALGQGPQFIFQYYREEENGRGNFPPRFSGLQFPNYSSELNVNALELDDSALYLCASSLGEAGKLFFGSGTQLSVL.

The J gene is TRBJ1-5, the V gene TRBV5-8; 7 bases map to TRBD1. V lost 3 bases to trimming and J lost 4 bases; unmatched junction nucleotides: 4. This CDR3 is built from 14 residues. Germline CDR1 and CDR2: SGHTS and YDEGEE. Here the CDR3 reads CASSYGTENQPQHF. The CDR3 DNA sequence: TGTGCCAGCAGCTACGGGACAGAGAATCAGCCCCAGCATTTT.